A selection of T cell receptor beta chains follows, all from one sample in a study of regulatory T cells in long-lasting Graves disease. TCRdb re-derived calls from the multiplex PCR reads in MiXCR, one entry per CDR3 protein. The sample consists of 350,000 to 500,000 distinct CDR3 sequences, around 20% of them appearing once. Sequenced material: peripheral blood mononuclear cells (PBMCs), taken when the disease was refractory, from a patient treated with antithyroid drugs. The receptors were gathered from a female donor with Graves disease. Both conserved end residues are trimmed from each CDR3.

j_call,v_call,cdr3_aa
TRBJ2-7,TRBV10-3,AIKQAPSTYEQY
TRBJ1-5,TRBV20-1,SASLGGGGNQPQH
TRBJ2-7,TRBV10-2,ASSEQERFHEQY
TRBJ1-5,TRBV4-1,ASSPSGGQQPQH
TRBJ2-7,TRBV28,ASSSHRDGPYEQY
TRBJ2-3,TRBV28,ASSLTVGTDTQY
TRBJ2-1,TRBV28,ASSLLASGAEQF
TRBJ2-1,TRBV20-1,SASRLNNEQF
TRBJ2-5,TRBV29-1,SVDKPDPRLAGRETQY
TRBJ2-7,TRBV29-1,SVTRANAVYEQY